This entry lists 32 T cell receptor beta chains sequenced from one sample in a study of T cell repertoires in cytomegalovirus infection (dated by TCRdb to between 2018 and 2021). The instrument given in TCRdb is Illumina HiSeq 1500. TCRdb reprocessed the public reads (quality trimming at Q25 with fastp, clone calling with MiXCR) and kept in-frame beta chains. Each CDR3 protein gets just one entry, which takes the most common genes and DNA from the rows behind it. Within this sample are roughly 500,000 distinct CDR3 sequences, with roughly a third of them counted one time only. The ten largest clones add up to about a sixth of the sample. Which antigens these TCRs recognize remains unknown. In the paper's terms, the treatment or condition label means: in vitro stimulation with specific CMV peptide epitopes to enrich CMV-specific T cells. This specimen was cultured PBMCs, taken from culture after CMV antigen stimulation. Receptor source: a human donor in good health (CMV status not recorded). Some clones in this sample may be carry-over from other donors' samples.

The CDR3 DNA is TGTGCCAGCAGCCCCAGACAGACCTTCAACCAAGAGACCCAGTACTTC. It encodes CASSPRQTFNQETQYF. The chain has TRBV4-2 and TRBJ2-5, with a tentative D call TRBD1 (5 bases). The CDR3 sequence is 16 residues long. V lost 4 bases to trimming and J lost 0 bases, with 15 bases between them. Germline CDR1 LGHNA, CDR2 YNFKEQ.

J is TRBJ1-3 and V is TRBV18; the D gene is possibly TRBD1 (6 bases). The CDR3 has 17 amino acids. V gave up 3 bases and J gave up 4 bases, with 19 bases separating them. The germline V gene has CDR1 KGHSH and CDR2 LQKENI. The CDR3 here is CASSPTPRTVNGNTIYF. The CDR3 DNA follows: TGTGCCAGCTCACCTACCCCTAGGACAGTAAACGGAAACACCATATATTTT.

The V call is TRBV28, the J call TRBJ1-5; 8 bases are shared with TRBD1. The V segment lost 5 bases and the J segment 7 bases; nucleotides outside the gene matches: 13. There are 16 residues in the CDR3. Germline CDR1 is MDHEN and CDR2 is SYDVKM. In nucleotides, the CDR3 is TGTGCCAGCAGTCCGTCGACAGGGGAGGTAGAGCAGCCCCAGCATTTT. Translated: CASSPSTGEVEQPQHF.

This clonotype was counted between two and nine times. This chain uses TRBV6-2 or TRBV6-3 with TRBJ2-1; D is possibly TRBD2 (6 bases). CDR1 is MNHEY and CDR2 is SVGEGT in the germline V gene. This CDR3 contains 15 residues. V lost 6 bases, J lost 4 bases, and 16 bases lay in between. The CDR3 DNA sequence: TGTGCCAGCAGAGTGTCGGGAGCGATATACAATGAGCAGTTCTTC. As protein: CASRVSGAIYNEQFF.

This clonotype showed up just a few times. The chain has TRBV10-3 and TRBJ1-1; D is perhaps TRBD1 (5 bases). Between the trimmed V and J ends, which lost 3 bases and 2 bases, there was a span of 16 bases. Looked up from germline, CDR1 is ENHRY and CDR2 is SYGVKD. This CDR3 contains 16 residues. The CDR3 is CAISETRQKVNTEAFF. The CDR3 nucleotides are TGTGCCATCAGTGAAACTAGACAGAAGGTAAACACTGAAGCTTTCTTT.

There are a few counts of this clonotype. The V call is TRBV28, the J call TRBJ2-2; TRBD2 matches 13 bases. CDR1 MDHEN and CDR2 SYDVKM come from the germline V gene. This CDR3 spans 17 amino acids. J gave up 6 bases and V 6 bases, and 10 bases lay outside the gene matches. CDR3 bases: TGTGCCAGCAGCCCTACTAGCGGGAGGGCAACGGCCGGGGAGCTGTTTTTT. The encoded protein is CASSPTSGRATAGELFF.

This clonotype was found once. The V gene is TRBV29-1, the J gene TRBJ2-5; unclear D gene. The V gene lost 2 bases and the J gene lost 5 bases, with 9 bases spanning the gap. Germline CDR1 is SQVTM and CDR2 is ANQGSEA. This CDR3 region has 12 residues. The CDR3 loop is CSVELLEETQYF. CDR3 DNA: TGCAGCGTTGAATTATTAGAGGAGACCCAGTACTTC.

The chain is built from TRBV12-3 or TRBV12-4 and TRBJ1-4; D uncertain. The CDR3 is made up of 16 amino acids. V was shortened by 1 base and J by 3 bases, with 12 bases between the two germline ends. Here the CDR3 reads CASSLGQLAANEKLFF. CDR3 nucleotides: TGTGCCAGCAGTTTAGGTCAGCTGGCAGCTAATGAAAAACTGTTTTTT.

This clonotype was counted at least ten times. J is TRBJ2-5 and V is TRBV7-2, with unresolved D. The CDR3 is 13 residues long. Germline V gene data show CDR1 as SGHTA and CDR2 as FQGNSA. The V end was cut by 1 base, the J end by 5 bases, with 8 bases between. The CDR3 loop is CASSLEVGETQYF. For the CDR3, the DNA is TGTGCCAGCAGCTTAGAGGTCGGGGAGACCCAGTACTTC.

The sample holds a few counts of this clonotype. The chain has TRBV5-4 and TRBJ2-1, with D possibly being TRBD2 (5 bases). Germline V gene lookup returns CDR1 SGHNT and CDR2 YYREEE (reference sequence). Trimming cost V 2 bases and J 9 bases, with 18 bases left between them. This CDR3 region has 15 residues. This chain's CDR3 is CASSFWTLTRGEQFF. The CDR3 DNA reads as TGTGCCAGCAGCTTTTGGACTCTAACCCGGGGTGAGCAGTTCTTC.

The chain carries TRBV5-8 and TRBJ1-1; tentatively, D is TRBD1 (6 bases). The CDR3 runs to 17 residues. Trimming removed 4 bases from V and 1 base from J, with 20 bases in between. Per germline, CDR1 SGHTS and CDR2 YDEGEE. Here the CDR3 DNA reads TGTGCCAGCAGCCCTACCGGACAGTTAATCCCGAACACTGAAGCTTTCTTT. Protein: CASSPTGQLIPNTEAFF.

This clonotype was detected many times. An end of the junction does not agree with germline; a read error may underlie this. The CDR3, as DNA: TGCGCCAGCAGCCTGACAGGGGGACAAGAGACCCAGTACTTC. Translated, it gives CASSLTGGQETQYF. V is TRBV7-2 and J is TRBJ2-5; 9 nucleotides align to TRBD1. Per the germline V gene, CDR1 is SGHTA and CDR2 is FQGNSA. CDR3 length equals 14 residues.

The CDR3 reads CASSWNENEQFF. The CDR3 bases are TGTGCCAGCAGCTGGAATGAGAATGAGCAGTTCTTC. The rearrangement links TRBV11-3 to TRBJ2-1; no clear D. Germline V gives CDR1 SGHNT, CDR2 YENEEA. This CDR3 comprises 12 residues. The V gene lost 4 bases and the J gene lost 7 bases, with 8 bases spanning the gap.

This sequence joins TRBV5-1 and TRBJ2-3, with TRBD1 as a possible D gene (6 bases). The CDR3 runs 15 residues. Germline loops: CDR1 SGHRS, CDR2 YFSETQ. V shed 1 base and J shed 5 bases, with 14 bases lying between them. The CDR3: CASSLSVQGRDTQYF. CDR3 in DNA: TGCGCCAGCAGCTTGTCGGTTCAGGGGCGAGATACGCAGTATTTT.

This clonotype was recorded many times. The chain couples TRBV7-2 to TRBJ2-1; a weak D match, TRBD1 (6 bases). The CDR3 runs to 15 residues. V lost 5 bases and J 6 bases, leaving 17 bases between the germline ends. In germline, CDR1 is SGHTA, CDR2 FQGNSA. DNA for the CDR3: TGTGCCAGCAGCCCTGGGGGCCCCTGGGGCAATGAGCAGTTCTTC. Translating gives CASSPGGPWGNEQFF.

This chain connects TRBV6-1 to TRBJ2-5; unclear D gene. The CDR3 spans 13 residues. Germline V gene lookup returns CDR1 MNHNS and CDR2 SASEGT. Trimming shortened V by 4 bases and J by 3 bases, and 9 bases separated the two germline ends. The CDR3 loop is CASSAPSEETQYF. DNA for the CDR3: TGTGCCAGCAGTGCCCCGTCCGAAGAGACCCAGTACTTC.

This rearrangement joins TRBV19 to TRBJ2-1; D is possibly TRBD2 (6 bases). The V gene's germline CDR1 is LNHDA and CDR2 SQIVND (reference sequence). Trimming took off 4 bases at V and 9 bases at J, with 16 bases between the two ends. The CDR3 has 14 residues. DNA for the CDR3: TGTGCCAGTAGTAGAGTTTCGGGGGTTAGTGAGCAGTTCTTC. Amino acid sequence: CASSRVSGVSEQFF.

Only a few counts were recorded for this clonotype. The chain couples TRBV7-2 to TRBJ1-5; D is unclear. The CDR3 extends over 15 amino acids. Between the trimmed V and J ends, which lost 0 bases and 0 bases, there was a span of 6 bases. Germline loops: CDR1 SGHTA, CDR2 FQGNSA. CDR3 amino acids: CASSLAADSNQPQHF. The DNA of the CDR3 is TGTGCCAGCAGCTTAGCCGCAGATAGCAATCAGCCCCAGCATTTT.

The chain employs TRBV5-4 and TRBJ2-3; D gene unclear. The V end was cut by 7 bases, the J end by 4 bases, with 7 bases between. Looked up from germline, CDR1 is SGHNT and CDR2 is YYREEE (reference sequence). This CDR3 is built from 11 residues. CDR3 amino acids: CASGRADTQYF. The DNA of the CDR3 is TGTGCCAGCGGTAGGGCAGATACGCAGTATTTT.

V gene TRBV11-3 combines with J gene TRBJ2-1; TRBD2 agrees at 8 bases. From germline, CDR1 is SGHNT and CDR2 YENEEA. The CDR3 is made up of 14 amino acids. V was pared by 5 bases and J by 9 bases, with 9 bases of the junction left unmatched. The CDR3 DNA sequence: TGTGCCAGCAGCGGAAGCGGGAGCTATTCTGAGCAGTTCTTC. Translated: CASSGSGSYSEQFF.

Many counts were recorded for this clonotype. The rearrangement uses TRBV7-2 and TRBJ2-1, with D perhaps being TRBD1 or TRBD2 (5 bases each). The germline V gene encodes CDR1 SGHTA and CDR2 FQGNSA. The CDR3 is 14 amino acids. Trimming cost V 0 bases and J 5 bases, with 8 bases left between them. CDR3 loop: CASSLAQGDNEQFF. The CDR3 nucleotides are TGTGCCAGCAGCTTAGCCCAGGGAGACAATGAGCAGTTCTTC. Full variable domain (missing parts from reference TRBV7-2 and TRBJ2-1): GAGVSQSPSNKVTEKGKDVELRCDPISGHTALYWYRQSLGQGLEFLIYFQGNSAPDKSGLPSDRFSAERTGGSVSTLTIQRTQQEDSAVYLCASSLAQGDNEQFFGPGTRLTVL.

This clonotype showed up just a few times. The chain couples TRBV19 to TRBJ2-2, with 7 bases identical to TRBD1. V lost 9 bases, J lost 1 base, and 2 bases stayed unmatched. The germline V gene has CDR1 LNHDA and CDR2 SQIVND (reference sequence). The CDR3 has 13 amino acids. The CDR3 DNA sequence: TGTGCCAGGACAGGGATGAACACCGGGGAGCTGTTTTTT. Residues: CARTGMNTGELFF.

The rearrangement uses TRBV7-8 and TRBJ2-6, with D possibly TRBD2 on 6 matching bases. The length of the CDR3 is 18 residues. From germline, CDR1 is SGHVS and CDR2 FQNEAQ. V lost 2 bases and J 4 bases, leaving 18 bases between the germline ends. The DNA of the CDR3 is TGTGCCAGCAGCTTACGTCCTTGGGGGGTGGGAGGGGCCAACGTCCTGACTTTC. It translates to CASSLRPWGVGGANVLTF.

This clonotype was seen only a few times. CDR3 sequence: CASSLRSDGYEQYF. The CDR3 nucleotides read TGTGCCAGCAGTTTGAGGTCGGACGGGTACGAGCAGTACTTC. The chain has TRBV27 and TRBJ2-7, with D hard to call. This CDR3 is 14 amino acids long. CDR1 MNHEY and CDR2 SMNVEV come from the germline V gene (reference sequence). Trimming cost V 3 bases and J 4 bases, with 13 bases left between them.

The V gene is TRBV5-4, the J gene TRBJ1-1; 8 positions agree with TRBD1. Losses at the gene ends were 4 bases for V and 1 base for J; bases not matched to a gene: 6. Per the germline V gene, CDR1 is SGHNT and CDR2 is YYREEE (reference sequence). CDR3 size: 15 residues. CDR3 sequence (DNA): TGTGCCAGCAGCCCCAGGACAGGGAGGAACACTGAAGCTTTCTTT. Protein product: CASSPRTGRNTEAFF.

The gene calls are TRBV7-2 and TRBJ1-1; 8 bases agree with TRBD1. With V trimmed by 3 bases and J by 4 bases, 7 bases remained unmatched. This CDR3 comprises 15 residues. The germline gives CDR1 SGHTA, CDR2 FQGNSA. Written as DNA, the CDR3 is TGTGCCAGCAGCTTTCCGACAGGGGAGAGCACTGAAGCTTTCTTT. Encoded protein: CASSFPTGESTEAFF.

The V and J genes are TRBV6-6 and TRBJ1-5; D is uncertain. This CDR3 is built from 14 residues. V was shortened by 0 bases and J by 3 bases, with 6 bases between the two germline ends. Germline V gene lookup returns CDR1 MNHNY and CDR2 SVGAGI (reference sequence). In DNA, the CDR3 is TGTGCCAGCAGTTACTCGGGGAACAATCAGCCCCAGCATTTT. Its protein product is CASSYSGNNQPQHF.

This clonotype occurred a few times. The chain links TRBV7-9 to TRBJ2-5; TRBD2 is a possible D gene (5 bases). Germline assignment: CDR1 SEHNR and CDR2 FQNEAQ (reference sequence). With 5 bases removed from V and 5 bases from J, the gap between germline ends came to 9 bases. The CDR3 runs 12 residues. The CDR3 spells CASSTLAETQYF. Written as DNA, the CDR3 is TGTGCCAGCAGCACCTTAGCGGAGACCCAGTACTTC.

The V gene is TRBV7-2, the J gene TRBJ2-1; tentative D call: TRBD2 (6 bases). The length of the CDR3 is 14 residues. Looked up from germline, CDR1 is SGHTA and CDR2 is FQGNSA. Trimming removed 3 bases from V and 14 bases from J, with 20 bases in between. The chain's CDR3 is CASSFRDLRGEEFF. In DNA, the CDR3 is TGTGCCAGCAGCTTTCGGGACTTACGAGGGGAGGAGTTCTTC.

This clonotype was recorded many times. The genes are TRBV7-2 and TRBJ2-3, with D uncertain. V lost 1 base and J lost 0, with 8 bases in between. Germline values: CDR1 SGHTA, CDR2 FQGNSA. This CDR3 has 15 amino acids. As DNA, the CDR3 is TGTGCCAGCAGCTTAGACTACCTGAGCACAGATACGCAGTATTTT. Its protein is CASSLDYLSTDTQYF. Variable domain in full (rest from reference TRBV7-2 and TRBJ2-3): GAGVSQSPSNKVTEKGKDVELRCDPISGHTALYWYRQSLGQGLEFLIYFQGNSAPDKSGLPSDRFSAERTGGSVSTLTIQRTQQEDSAVYLCASSLDYLSTDTQYFGPGTRLTVL.

This clonotype occurred a few times. The chain combines TRBV11-2 with TRBJ1-1; 7 nucleotides agree with TRBD1. The CDR3 totals 16 residues. V lost 5 bases and J lost 9; bases outside the gene matches: 18. The germline V gene has CDR1 SGHAT and CDR2 FQNNGV. In nucleotides, the CDR3 is TGTGCCAGCAGCCATACCCTCAGGACAGGTTATTATCAAGCTTTCTTT. This codes for CASSHTLRTGYYQAFF.

This clonotype was seen a few times. The rearrangement links TRBV12-3 or TRBV12-4 to TRBJ2-3; possible D gene TRBD2, 6 bases. V shed 7 bases and J shed 4 bases, with 15 bases lying between them. The CDR3 length is 14 residues. CDR3 nucleotide sequence: TGTGCCAGCAATAACGGGGGTGAAGCAGATACGCAGTATTTT. The encoded protein is CASNNGGEADTQYF.